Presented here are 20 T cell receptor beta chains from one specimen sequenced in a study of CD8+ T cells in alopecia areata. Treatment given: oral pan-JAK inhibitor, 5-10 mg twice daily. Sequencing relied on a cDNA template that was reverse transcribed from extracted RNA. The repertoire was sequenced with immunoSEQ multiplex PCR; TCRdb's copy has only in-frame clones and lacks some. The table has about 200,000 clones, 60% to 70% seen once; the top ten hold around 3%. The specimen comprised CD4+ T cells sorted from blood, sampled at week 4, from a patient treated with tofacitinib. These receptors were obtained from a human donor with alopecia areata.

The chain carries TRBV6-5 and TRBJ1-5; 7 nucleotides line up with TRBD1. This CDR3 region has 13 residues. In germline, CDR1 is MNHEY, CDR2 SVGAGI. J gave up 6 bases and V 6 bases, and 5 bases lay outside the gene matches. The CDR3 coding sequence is TGTGCCAGCAGACAGGGGCCCGCTCAGCCCCAGCATTTT. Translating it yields CASRQGPAQPQHF.

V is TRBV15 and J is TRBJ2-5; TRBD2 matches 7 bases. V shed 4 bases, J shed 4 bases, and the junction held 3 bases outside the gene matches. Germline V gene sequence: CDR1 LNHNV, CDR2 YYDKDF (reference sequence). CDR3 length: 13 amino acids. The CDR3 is CATSIGGGETQYF. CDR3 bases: TGTGCCACCAGCATTGGGGGGGGAGAGACCCAGTACTTC.

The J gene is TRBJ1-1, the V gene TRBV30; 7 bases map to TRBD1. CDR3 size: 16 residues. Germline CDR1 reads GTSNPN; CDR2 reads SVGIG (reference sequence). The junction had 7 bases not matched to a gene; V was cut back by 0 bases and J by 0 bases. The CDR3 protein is CAWSVRGFIMNTEAFF. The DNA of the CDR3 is TGTGCCTGGAGTGTCAGGGGGTTTATTATGAACACTGAAGCTTTCTTT.

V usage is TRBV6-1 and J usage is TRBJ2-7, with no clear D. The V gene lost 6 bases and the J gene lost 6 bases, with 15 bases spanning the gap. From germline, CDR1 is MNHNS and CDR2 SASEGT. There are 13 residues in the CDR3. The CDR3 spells CASRAISPAEQYF. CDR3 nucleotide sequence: TGTGCCAGCAGGGCCATTAGCCCCGCCGAGCAGTACTTC.

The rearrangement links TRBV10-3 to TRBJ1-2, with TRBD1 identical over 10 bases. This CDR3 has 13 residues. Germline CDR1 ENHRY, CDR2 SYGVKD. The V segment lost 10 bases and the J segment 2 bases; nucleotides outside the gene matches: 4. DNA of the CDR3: TGTGCCAGCTCGGGACAGGGGAACTATGGCTACACCTTC. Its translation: CASSGQGNYGYTF.

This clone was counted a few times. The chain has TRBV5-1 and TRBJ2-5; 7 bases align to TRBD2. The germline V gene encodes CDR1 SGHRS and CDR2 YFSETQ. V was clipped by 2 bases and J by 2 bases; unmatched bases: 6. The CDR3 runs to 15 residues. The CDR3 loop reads CASSLAGRIQETQYF. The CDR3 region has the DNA TGCGCCAGCAGCTTAGCGGGGCGAATACAAGAGACCCAGTACTTC.

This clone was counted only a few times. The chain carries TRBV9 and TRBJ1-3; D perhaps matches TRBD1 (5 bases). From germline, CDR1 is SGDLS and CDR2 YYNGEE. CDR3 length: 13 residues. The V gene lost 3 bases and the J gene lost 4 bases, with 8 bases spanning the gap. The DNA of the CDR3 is TGTGCCAGCAGCGAAGGGGTGGGAAACACCATATATTTT. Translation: CASSEGVGNTIYF. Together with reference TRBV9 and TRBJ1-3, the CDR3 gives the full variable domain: DSGVTQTPKHLITATGQRVTLRCSPRSGDLSVYWYQQSLDQGLQFLIQYYNGEERAKGNILERFSAQQFPDLHSELNLSSLELGDSALYFCASSEGVGNTIYFGEGSWLTVV.

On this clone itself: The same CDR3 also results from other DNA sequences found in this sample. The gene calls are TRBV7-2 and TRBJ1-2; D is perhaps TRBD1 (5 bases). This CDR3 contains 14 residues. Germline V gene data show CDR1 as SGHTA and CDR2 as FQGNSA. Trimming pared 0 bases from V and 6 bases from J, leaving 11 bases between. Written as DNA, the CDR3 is TGTGCCAGCAGCTTAGCTAGCAGGGAGGATGGCTACACCTTC. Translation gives CASSLASREDGYTF.

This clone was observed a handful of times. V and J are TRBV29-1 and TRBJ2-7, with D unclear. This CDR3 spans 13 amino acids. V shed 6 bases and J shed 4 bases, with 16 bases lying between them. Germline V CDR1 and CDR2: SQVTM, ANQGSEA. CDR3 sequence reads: CSVGNTVGYEQYF. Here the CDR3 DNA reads TGCAGCGTGGGTAACACTGTTGGGTACGAGCAGTACTTC.

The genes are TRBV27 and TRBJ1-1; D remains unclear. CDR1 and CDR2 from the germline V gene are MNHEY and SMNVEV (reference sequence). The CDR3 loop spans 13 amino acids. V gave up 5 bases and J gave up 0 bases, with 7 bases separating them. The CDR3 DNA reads TGTGCCAGCAGTACCTCACTGAACACTGAAGCTTTCTTT. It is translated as CASSTSLNTEAFF.

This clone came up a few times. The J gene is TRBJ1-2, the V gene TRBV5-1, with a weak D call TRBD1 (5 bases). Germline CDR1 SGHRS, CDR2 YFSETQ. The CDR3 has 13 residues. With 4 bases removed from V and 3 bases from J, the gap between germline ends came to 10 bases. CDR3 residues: CASSEGPDYGYTF. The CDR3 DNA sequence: TGCGCCAGCAGCGAGGGGCCTGACTATGGCTACACCTTC.

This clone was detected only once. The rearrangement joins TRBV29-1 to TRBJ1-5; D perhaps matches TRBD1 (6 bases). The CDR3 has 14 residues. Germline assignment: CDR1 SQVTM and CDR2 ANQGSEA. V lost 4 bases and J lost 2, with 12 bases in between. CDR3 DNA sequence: TGCAGCGTTGTACAGGGAGACGGCAATCAGCCCCAGCATTTT. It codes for CSVVQGDGNQPQHF. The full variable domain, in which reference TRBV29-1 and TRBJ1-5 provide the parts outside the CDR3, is SAVISQKPSRDICQRGTSLTIQCQVDSQVTMMFWYRQQPGQSLTLIATANQGSEATYESGFVIDKFPISRPNLTFSTLTVSNMSPEDSSIYLCSVVQGDGNQPQHFGDGTRLSIL.

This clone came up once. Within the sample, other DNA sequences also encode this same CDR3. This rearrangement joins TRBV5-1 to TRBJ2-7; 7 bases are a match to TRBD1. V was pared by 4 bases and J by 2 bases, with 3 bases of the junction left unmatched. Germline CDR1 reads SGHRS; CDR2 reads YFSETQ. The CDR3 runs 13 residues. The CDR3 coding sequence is TGCGCCAGCAGCCCGGACAGGCCCTACGAGCAGTACTTC. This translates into CASSPDRPYEQYF.

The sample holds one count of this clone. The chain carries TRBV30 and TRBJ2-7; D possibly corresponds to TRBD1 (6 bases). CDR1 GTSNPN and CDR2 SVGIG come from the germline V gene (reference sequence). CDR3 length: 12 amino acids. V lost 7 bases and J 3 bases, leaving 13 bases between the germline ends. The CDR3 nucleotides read TGTGCCTCCTTAAGGGGGTACTACGAGCAGTACTTC. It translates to CASLRGYYEQYF.

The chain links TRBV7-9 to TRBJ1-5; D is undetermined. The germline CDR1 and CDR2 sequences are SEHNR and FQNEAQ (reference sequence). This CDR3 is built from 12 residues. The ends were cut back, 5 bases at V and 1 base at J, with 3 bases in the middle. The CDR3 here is CASSQSNQPQHF. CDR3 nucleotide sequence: TGTGCCAGCAGCCAAAGCAATCAGCCCCAGCATTTT.

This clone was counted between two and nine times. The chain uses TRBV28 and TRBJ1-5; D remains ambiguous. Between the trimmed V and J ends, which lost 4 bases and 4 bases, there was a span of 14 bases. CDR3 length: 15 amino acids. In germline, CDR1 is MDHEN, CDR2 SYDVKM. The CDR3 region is CASSSLTNLNQPQHF. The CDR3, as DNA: TGTGCCAGCAGTTCGCTCACCAACCTGAATCAGCCCCAGCATTTT.

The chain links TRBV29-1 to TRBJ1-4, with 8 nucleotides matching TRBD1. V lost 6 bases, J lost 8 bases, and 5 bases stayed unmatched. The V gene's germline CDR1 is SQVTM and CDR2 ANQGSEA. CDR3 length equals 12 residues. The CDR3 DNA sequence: TGCAGCGTCGACAGGGGAGGCGAAAAACTGTTTTTT. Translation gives CSVDRGGEKLFF.

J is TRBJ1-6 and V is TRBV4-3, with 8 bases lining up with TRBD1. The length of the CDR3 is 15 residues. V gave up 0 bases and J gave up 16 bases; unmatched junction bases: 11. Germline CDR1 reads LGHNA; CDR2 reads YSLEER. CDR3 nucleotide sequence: TGCGCCAGCAGCCAAGATCCCCAGGGGACAGGTAGACTCCACTTT. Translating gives CASSQDPQGTGRLHF.

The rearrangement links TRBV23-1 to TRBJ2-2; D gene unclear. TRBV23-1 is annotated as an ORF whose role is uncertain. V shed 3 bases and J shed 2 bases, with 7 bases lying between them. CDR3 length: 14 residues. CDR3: CASSQVDNTGELFF. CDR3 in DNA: TGCGCCAGCAGTCAGGTGGACAACACCGGGGAGCTGTTTTTT.

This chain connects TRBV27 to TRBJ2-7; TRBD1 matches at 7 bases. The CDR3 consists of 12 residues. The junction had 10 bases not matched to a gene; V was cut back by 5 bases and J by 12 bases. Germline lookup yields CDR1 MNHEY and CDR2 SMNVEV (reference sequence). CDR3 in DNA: TGTGCCAGCAGTCCTAACAGGGGATCTCGGTACTTC. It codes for CASSPNRGSRYF.